Presented here are 19 T cell receptor beta chains from one specimen sequenced in a study of shared clonotypes between healthy human individuals. Sequencing was performed with immunoSEQ multiplex PCR; in TCRdb, only in-frame clones are kept and a portion is missing. The sample lists about 2 million clones, just under 95% occurring once. The naive CD8 fraction comprised CD45RO-negative cells positively selected for CCR7 and excluded terminally differentiated effector memory CD45RA+ cells. The sample taken for sequencing was naive CD8+ T cells sorted from blood. Source of these receptors: a man in his late teens or twenties in good health.

V is TRBV27 and J is TRBJ2-1; 11 bases map to TRBD2. The germline V gene encodes CDR1 MNHEY and CDR2 SMNVEV (reference sequence). V dropped 3 bases and J dropped 6; count of bases not matched to a gene: 7. CDR3 length equals 16 residues. The CDR3, as DNA: TGTGCCAGCAGTTTCATCGGGACTAGCGGCCCCAATGAGCAGTTCTTC. Protein sequence: CASSFIGTSGPNEQFF.

Note on this clone: The sample has other DNA sequences that encode this CDR3 too. This chain links TRBV4-1 with TRBJ2-5; 9 bases agree with TRBD2. With 4 bases clipped from V and 4 bases from J, the junction kept 4 bases outside the gene matches. The CDR3 runs to 14 residues. CDR1 MGHRA and CDR2 YSYEKL come from the germline V gene. CDR3 DNA sequence: TGCGCCAGCAGCCCTTTAGCGGGAGTAGAGACCCAGTACTTC. Translation: CASSPLAGVETQYF.

This clone was picked up one time. This CDR3 reads CASSLAGAYNEQFF. DNA for the CDR3: TGTGCCAGCTCTCTAGCGGGGGCCTACAATGAGCAGTTCTTC. The chain carries TRBV11-1 and TRBJ2-1; TRBD2 matches at 10 bases. The germline V gene encodes CDR1 SGHAT and CDR2 FQDESV (reference sequence). The CDR3 consists of 14 residues. V trimming: 8 bases; J trimming: 2 bases; junction bases outside the gene matches: 3.

The rearrangement uses TRBV10-1 and TRBJ2-3; TRBD2 matches 10 bases. Germline-derived CDR1 and CDR2 are WNHNN and SYGVQD (reference sequence). The CDR3 length is 16 residues. With 3 bases clipped from V and 6 bases from J, the junction kept 9 bases outside the gene matches. CDR3: CASSDLAGEERDTQYF. The CDR3 region has the DNA TGCGCCAGCAGTGATCTAGCGGGAGAAGAGCGGGATACGCAGTATTTT.

Remarks on this clone: Other DNA sequences within the sample encode an identical CDR3. The V gene is TRBV7-6, the J gene TRBJ2-2; no reliable D call. CDR3 length: 14 residues. Germline V gene data show CDR1 as SGHVS and CDR2 as FNYEAQ. Between the trimmed V and J ends, which lost 1 base and 1 base, there was a span of 4 bases. The CDR3 sequence is CASSLEGNTGELFF. The CDR3 DNA reads TGTGCCAGCAGCTTAGAGGGGAACACCGGGGAGCTGTTTTTT. Variable domain in full (rest from reference TRBV7-6 and TRBJ2-2): GAGVSQSPRYKVTKRGQDVALRCDPISGHVSLYWYRQALGQGPEFLTYFNYEAQQDKSGLPNDRFSAERPEGSISTLTIQRTEQRDSAMYRCASSLEGNTGELFFGEGSRLTVL.

Worth noting for this clone: Germline and junction disagree at one end, which may indicate a read error. The genes are TRBV11-1 and TRBJ2-7; D remains unclear. Germline V gene lookup returns CDR1 SGHAT and CDR2 FQDESV (reference sequence). CDR3 length: 14 amino acids. The CDR3 loop reads CASSLAGNPYKQYF. As DNA, the CDR3 is TGTGCCAGCAGCTTAGCAGGGAACCCCTACAAGCAGTACTTC.

The chain combines TRBV2 with TRBJ2-7; tentatively, D is TRBD2 (6 bases). Trimming shortened V by 2 bases and J by 3 bases, and 8 bases separated the two germline ends. This CDR3 contains 13 residues. Germline V gene sequence: CDR1 SNHLY, CDR2 FYNNEI. Here the CDR3 DNA reads TGTGCCAGCAGTGAATTGGGGGGCTACGAGCAGTACTTC. Protein: CASSELGGYEQYF.

The gene calls are TRBV30 and TRBJ1-4; D unresolved. The germline V gene has CDR1 GTSNPN and CDR2 SVGIG (reference sequence). V lost 4 bases and J lost 5, with 8 bases in between. There are 12 residues in the CDR3. DNA of the CDR3: TGTGCCTGGACCCCGGGCAATGAAAAACTGTTTTTT. Translating gives CAWTPGNEKLFF.

The gene calls are TRBV30 and TRBJ2-7, with 8 bases matching TRBD2. The V and J ends lost 3 bases and 3 bases, in that order; junction bases with no gene match: 4. CDR3 length equals 13 residues. Germline V gene lookup returns CDR1 GTSNPN and CDR2 SVGIG (reference sequence). CDR3 protein: CAWSYSGDYEQYF. CDR3 nucleotides: TGTGCCTGGAGCTATAGCGGGGACTACGAGCAGTACTTC.

V usage is TRBV20-1 and J usage is TRBJ2-1; D call uncertain. Germline V gene data show CDR1 as DFQATT and CDR2 as SNEGSKA (reference sequence). The CDR3 has 10 residues. V lost 3 bases and J 9 bases, leaving 6 bases between the germline ends. The CDR3 DNA reads as TGCAGTGCTAGTGACGGTGAGCAGTTCTTC. Translation gives CSASDGEQFF.

Turning to this clone: Its ends do not fully match the called genes, so a read error is possible. The V gene is TRBV5-8, the J gene TRBJ2-1; D is undetermined. CDR1 and CDR2 (germline): SGHTS, YDEGEE. The CDR3 is 10 residues long. CDR3 DNA: TGTGCCAGCATGGGTCTTCCCCAGGTCTTC. It specifies CASMGLPQVF.

The chain recombines TRBV30 with TRBJ2-7, with D maybe TRBD1 (7 bases). The CDR3 spans 15 residues. Trimming removed 3 bases from V and 2 bases from J, with 17 bases in between. CDR1 and CDR2 from the germline V gene are GTSNPN and SVGIG (reference sequence). The CDR3 DNA follows: TGTGCCTGGAGCGGCGGGACAGTTAAACCCTACGAGCAGTACTTC. As protein: CAWSGGTVKPYEQYF.

This clone was seen a single time. This chain links TRBV6-5 with TRBJ2-5; D is perhaps TRBD2 (5 bases). This CDR3 spans 15 amino acids. V lost 0 bases to trimming and J lost 1 base, with 9 bases between them. Germline assignment: CDR1 MNHEY and CDR2 SVGAGI. CDR3 sequence: CASSYSSSAQETQYF. Here the CDR3 DNA reads TGTGCCAGCAGTTACTCGAGTAGCGCCCAAGAGACCCAGTACTTC.

The chain is built from TRBV30 and TRBJ2-7; TRBD1 might be the D (5 bases). Trimming left V 8 bases short and J 5 bases short, with 19 bases between. The germline V gene has CDR1 GTSNPN and CDR2 SVGIG (reference sequence). The CDR3 extends over 13 amino acids. This chain's CDR3 is CAQTVSATDEQYF. DNA for the CDR3: TGTGCCCAGACAGTATCTGCAACAGACGAGCAGTACTTC.

The rearrangement links TRBV6-5 to TRBJ2-3; tentative D call: TRBD2 (6 bases). Germline V gives CDR1 MNHEY, CDR2 SVGAGI. The CDR3 runs 14 residues. Trimming removed 6 bases from V and 2 bases from J, with 12 bases in between. CDR3 sequence reads: CASSLGTYTDTQYF. As DNA, the CDR3 is TGTGCCAGCAGCCTCGGGACTTACACAGATACGCAGTATTTT.

V is TRBV7-9 and J is TRBJ2-6, with unresolved D. The length of the CDR3 is 18 residues. V lost 5 bases, J lost 1 base, and 18 bases lay in between. CDR1 and CDR2 (germline): SEHNR, FQNEAQ (reference sequence). DNA of the CDR3: TGTGCCAGCAGCCCCAAGAAGGGTTTAAAATCTGGGGCCAACGTCCTGACTTTC. Encoded protein: CASSPKKGLKSGANVLTF.

The chain combines TRBV4-1 with TRBJ2-1; D is unresolved. Germline V lookup: CDR1 MGHRA, CDR2 YSYEKL. V gave up 8 bases and J gave up 5 bases, with 16 bases separating them. This CDR3 contains 14 residues. This chain's CDR3 is CASSPLSTDNEQFF. Here the CDR3 DNA reads TGCGCCAGCTCGCCCCTGAGCACCGACAATGAGCAGTTCTTC.

This clone has a handful of counts. Written as DNA, the CDR3 is TGTGCCAGCAGCGTATATGAGAATGGCTACACCTTC. Translated: CASSVYENGYTF. This chain uses TRBV9 with TRBJ1-2; no clear D gene. V gave up 1 base and J gave up 6 bases, with 7 bases separating them. Germline V gene data show CDR1 as SGDLS and CDR2 as YYNGEE. The CDR3 extends over 12 amino acids.

The rearrangement links TRBV6-6 to TRBJ1-1; maybe TRBD1 (6 bases). Germline V gene sequence: CDR1 MNHNY, CDR2 SVGAGI (reference sequence). V dropped 2 bases and J dropped 0 bases, with 10 bases sitting between them. The CDR3 length is 15 residues. The CDR3 region has the DNA TGTGCCAGCAGTTACGAGGACAGCCTGAACACTGAAGCTTTCTTT. It yields the protein CASSYEDSLNTEAFF.